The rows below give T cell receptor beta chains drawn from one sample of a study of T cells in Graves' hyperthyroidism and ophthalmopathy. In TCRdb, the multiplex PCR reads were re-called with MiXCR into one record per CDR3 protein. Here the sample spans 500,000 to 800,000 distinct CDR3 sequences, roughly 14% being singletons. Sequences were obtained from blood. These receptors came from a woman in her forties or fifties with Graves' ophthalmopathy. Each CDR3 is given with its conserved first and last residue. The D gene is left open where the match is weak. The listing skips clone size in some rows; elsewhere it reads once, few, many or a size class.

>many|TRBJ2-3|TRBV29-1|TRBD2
CSVGGSGSTDTQYF
TGCAGCGTTGGAGGTAGCGGGAGCACAGATACGCAGTATTTT
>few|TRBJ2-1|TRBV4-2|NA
CASSQGGPFVEQFF
TGTGCCAGCAGCCAAGGGGGCCCTTTCGTTGAGCAGTTCTTC
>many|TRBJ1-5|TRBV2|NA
CASSGPGRDQPQHF
TGTGCCAGCAGTGGTCCCGGGAGGGATCAGCCCCAGCATTTT
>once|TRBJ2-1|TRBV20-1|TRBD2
CSAVTSGRAREQFF
TGCAGTGCTGTTACTAGCGGGAGGGCCCGTGAGCAGTTCTTC
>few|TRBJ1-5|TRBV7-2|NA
CASSPRAGDSNQPQHF
TGTGCCAGCAGCCCGAGGGCAGGTGATAGCAATCAGCCCCAGCATTTT
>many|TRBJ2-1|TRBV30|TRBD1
CAWSPVWAGGNEQFF
TGTGCCTGGAGTCCCGTTTGGGCAGGGGGAAATGAGCAGTTCTTC
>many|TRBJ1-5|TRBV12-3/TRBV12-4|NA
CASSLSGSLHQPQHF
TGTGCCAGCAGTCTTTCCGGGAGCCTACATCAGCCCCAGCATTTT
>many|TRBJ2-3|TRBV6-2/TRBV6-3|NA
CASSYSSRGRTGTTDTQYF
TGTGCCAGCAGTTACTCGAGCCGTGGTCGGACGGGTACTACAGATACGCAGTATTTT
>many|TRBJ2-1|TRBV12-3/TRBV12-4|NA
CASSFRRASIDEQFF
TGTGCCAGCAGTTTTCGCAGGGCTTCAATCGATGAGCAGTTCTTC
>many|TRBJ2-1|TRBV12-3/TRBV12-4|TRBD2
CASSRPGLASYNEQFF
TGTGCCAGCAGTCGACCGGGACTAGCCTCCTACAATGAGCAGTTCTTC
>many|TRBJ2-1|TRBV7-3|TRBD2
CASSVSGRPPLNEQFF
TGTGCCAGCAGCGTTAGCGGGAGGCCGCCCCTCAATGAGCAGTTCTTC
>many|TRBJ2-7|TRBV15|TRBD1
CATSPLGGQGAYEQYF
TGTGCCACCAGCCCCCTGGGGGGACAGGGGGCTTACGAGCAGTACTTC
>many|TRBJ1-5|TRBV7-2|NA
CASSLAHYQPQHF
TGTGCCAGCAGCTTAGCTCACTATCAGCCCCAGCATTTT
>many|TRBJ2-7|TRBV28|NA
CASSLQGWEQYF
TGTGCCAGCAGTTTACAAGGGTGGGAGCAGTACTTC
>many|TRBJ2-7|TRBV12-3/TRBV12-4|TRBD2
CASSPGTSGLYEQYF
TGTGCCAGCAGCCCCGGGACTAGCGGACTCTACGAGCAGTACTTC
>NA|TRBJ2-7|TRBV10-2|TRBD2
CASRGLAATPYEQYF
TGCGCCAGCAGGGGACTAGCGGCAACCCCCTACGAGCAGTACTTC
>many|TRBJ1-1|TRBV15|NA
CATSIEFAEKAFF
TGTGCCACCAGCATCGAGTTCGCAGAAAAAGCTTTCTTT
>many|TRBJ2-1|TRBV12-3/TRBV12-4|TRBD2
CASSSSGIDNEQFF
TGTGCCAGCAGTTCCAGCGGGATAGACAATGAGCAGTTCTTC
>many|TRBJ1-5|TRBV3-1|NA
CASSEGLYQPQHF
TGTGCCAGCAGCGAGGGTCTGTATCAGCCCCAGCATTTT
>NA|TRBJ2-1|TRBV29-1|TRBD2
CGALSGSSYNEQFF
TGCGGCGCGCTTAGCGGGAGCTCCTACAATGAGCAGTTCTTC
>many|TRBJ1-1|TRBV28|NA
CASILRPGTSEAFF
TGTGCCAGCATTCTCCGCCCGGGAACGTCTGAAGCTTTCTTT
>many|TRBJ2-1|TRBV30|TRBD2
CAWSHPSGRNNEQFF
TGTGCCTGGAGCCACCCCAGCGGGAGGAACAATGAGCAGTTCTTC
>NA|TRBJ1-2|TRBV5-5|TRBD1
CASSLDGRGYDGYTF
TGTGCCAGCAGCTTGGATGGCAGGGGGTACGATGGCTACACCTTC
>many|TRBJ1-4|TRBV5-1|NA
CASSFSQGDEKLFF
TGCGCCAGCAGCTTTAGTCAGGGTGATGAAAAACTGTTTTTT
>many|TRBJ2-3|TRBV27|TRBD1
CASSLTPPGQGPSSSTDTQYF
TGTGCCAGCAGTTTAACGCCCCCGGGACAGGGTCCCTCGAGTAGCACAGATACGCAGTATTTT
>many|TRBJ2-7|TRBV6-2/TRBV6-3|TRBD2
CASSPSGKDEQYF
TGTGCCAGCTCTCCTAGCGGGAAGGATGAGCAGTACTTC
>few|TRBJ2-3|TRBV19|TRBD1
CASSGQVLIDTQYF
TGTGCCAGTAGTGGACAGGTTCTCATAGATACGCAGTATTTT
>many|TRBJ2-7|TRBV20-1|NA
CSARDLGALLGEQYF
TGCAGTGCTAGAGATCTGGGGGCTTTGCTGGGTGAGCAGTACTTC
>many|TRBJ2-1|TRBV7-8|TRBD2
CASSLPGLAGVANEQFF
TGTGCCAGCAGCCTTCCGGGACTAGCGGGAGTGGCAAATGAGCAGTTCTTC
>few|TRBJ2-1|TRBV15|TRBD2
CATSRELAGVDEQFF
TGTGCCACCAGCAGAGAGCTAGCGGGAGTGGATGAGCAGTTCTTC
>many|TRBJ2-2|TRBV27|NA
CASSFSQDLNTGELFF
TGTGCCAGCAGTTTCAGCCAGGACCTAAACACCGGGGAGCTGTTTTTT
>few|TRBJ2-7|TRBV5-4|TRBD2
CASSSTGLAAYEQYF
TGTGCCAGCAGCTCCACGGGACTAGCGGCCTACGAGCAGTACTTC
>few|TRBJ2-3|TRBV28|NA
CASRLATGTGTDTQYF
TGTGCCAGCAGATTGGCTACAGGGACCGGCACAGATACGCAGTATTTT
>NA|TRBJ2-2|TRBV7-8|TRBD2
CASNPSGRNTGELFF
TGTGCCAGCAACCCTAGCGGGAGGAACACCGGGGAGCTGTTTTTT
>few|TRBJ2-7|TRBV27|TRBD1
CASSLGRGRLYEQYF
TGTGCCAGCAGTTTAGGCAGGGGGCGCTTATACGAGCAGTACTTC
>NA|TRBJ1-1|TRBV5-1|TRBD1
CASSREGALGTEAFF
TGCGCCAGCAGCCGCGAGGGGGCTTTGGGCACTGAAGCTTTCTTT
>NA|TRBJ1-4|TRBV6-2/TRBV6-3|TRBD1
CASSYSRRTGGNEKLFF
TGTGCCAGCAGTTACTCCCGTCGGACAGGGGGTAATGAAAAACTGTTTTTT